This entry concerns a single TCR beta chain. Antigen: not known. These data are taken from a study of cytomegalovirus exposure and HLA in healthy donors. The PCR was carried out with 60 Vbeta primers and 13 Jbeta primers. The method was immunoSEQ multiplex PCR; TCRdb's version includes in-frame clones alone and lacks a portion of them. The sample carries 75,000 to 95,000 clones, approximately 80% recorded once. Study conclusions and caveats: At a 0.05 false discovery rate, a later analysis found over 15,000 TCR beta sequences to be associated with HLA alleles. Fewer N-insertions (relative to the roughly 720-donor mean) were reportedly seen in an Asian-associated ancestry cluster in a later analysis.

V dropped 3 bases and J dropped 4; count of bases not matched to a gene: 4. The length of the CDR3 is 14 residues. Germline V gives CDR1 SGHVS, CDR2 FNYEAQ. The V and J genes are TRBV7-6 and TRBJ1-2; 8 bases are shared with TRBD1. The sample consisted of PBMCs. This sequence originates from a human donor in good health. The CDR3 DNA follows: TGTGCCAGCAGCTTGACAGGGGAAGGCTATGGCTACACCTTC. Its translation is CASSLTGEGYGYTF.